Listed here are 27 T cell receptor beta chains from one sample, sequenced in a study of PD-L1 blockade in urothelial cancer. Documented time point: peripheral blood 6 weeks after treatment start. Data came from immunoSEQ multiplex PCR; TCRdb stores just in-frame clones and leaves some out. This sample has 40,000 to 50,000 clones, with about 86% found just once. The starting material was PBMCs, obtained around atezolizumab (anti-PD-L1) treatment. These receptors all come from a man aged 60 to 69 with urothelial cancer.

This clone was picked up a small number of times. This chain uses TRBV12-5 with TRBJ1-5; D call uncertain. The CDR3 is made up of 12 amino acids. Germline loops: CDR1 LGHNT, CDR2 FRNRAP. With 2 bases removed from V and 11 bases from J, the gap between germline ends came to 10 bases. CDR3 in DNA: TGTGCTAGTGGTTTGCCGCAAGAGACCCAGCATTTT. Residues: CASGLPQETQHF.

The chain joins TRBV5-5 to TRBJ2-5; D is unresolved. Trimming left V 0 bases short and J 1 base short, with 10 bases between. The CDR3 extends over 15 amino acids. Germline CDR1 SGHKS, CDR2 YYEKEE (reference sequence). CDR3 bases: TGTGCCAGCAGCTTGGTGGCCCAGTTCCAAGAGACCCAGTACTTC. Protein product: CASSLVAQFQETQYF.

This clone has more than one count but fewer than ten. The rearrangement links TRBV6-1 to TRBJ1-1; 11 bases line up with TRBD1. The V gene's germline CDR1 is MNHNS and CDR2 SASEGT. V gave up 4 bases and J gave up 6 bases; unmatched junction bases: 4. The CDR3 is made up of 14 amino acids. CDR3: CASSVGTGGAEAFF. CDR3 in DNA: TGTGCCAGCAGTGTGGGGACAGGGGGGGCTGAAGCTTTCTTT.

The chain combines TRBV5-8 with TRBJ1-5, with 7 bases aligning to TRBD1. The J segment lost 3 bases and the V segment lost 5 bases, leaving 5 bases of the junction unmatched. CDR3 length: 14 amino acids. Germline assignment: CDR1 SGHTS and CDR2 YDEGEE. CDR3 region: CASRKGTVNQPQHF. Here the CDR3 DNA reads TGTGCCAGCAGGAAAGGGACAGTCAATCAGCCCCAGCATTTT.

The rearrangement uses TRBV2 and TRBJ1-3, with a tentative D call TRBD1 (6 bases). Germline V gives CDR1 SNHLY, CDR2 FYNNEI. The CDR3 is 18 amino acids. V was cut by 5 bases and J by 1 base, with 21 bases left in between. CDR3 in amino acids: CASSLRDLRGGSGNTIYF. CDR3 nucleotides: TGTGCCAGCAGTCTCCGGGATCTTAGGGGGGGTTCTGGAAACACCATATATTTT.

The rearrangement joins TRBV5-1 to TRBJ2-3, with 9 positions matching TRBD2. The germline V gene encodes CDR1 SGHRS and CDR2 YFSETQ. V dropped 5 bases and J dropped 4; count of bases not matched to a gene: 5. This CDR3 spans 14 amino acids. CDR3 sequence: CASRVSGGPDTQYF. The CDR3 DNA is TGCGCCAGCAGGGTTAGCGGGGGCCCAGATACGCAGTATTTT.

This rearrangement joins TRBV6-1 to TRBJ2-2; the D is unclear. Germline CDR1 MNHNS, CDR2 SASEGT. The CDR3 has 16 residues. V was cut by 1 base and J by 6 bases, with 15 bases left in between. The CDR3 sequence is CASSEERRWAAGELFF. The CDR3 DNA reads as TGTGCCAGCAGTGAAGAACGCAGGTGGGCCGCCGGGGAGCTGTTTTTT.

The chain links TRBV19 to TRBJ2-2, with a tentative D call TRBD1 (6 bases). The CDR3 totals 14 residues. The ends were cut back, 10 bases at V and 4 bases at J, with 16 bases in the middle. Looked up from germline, CDR1 is LNHDA and CDR2 is SQIVND (reference sequence). The CDR3 loop is CATKTGFGTGELFF. Here the CDR3 DNA reads TGTGCCACCAAGACAGGCTTCGGCACCGGGGAGCTGTTTTTT.

This clone appeared once. The chain is built from TRBV2 and TRBJ2-1; D possibly corresponds to TRBD1 (6 bases). Between the trimmed V and J ends, which lost 9 bases and 3 bases, there was a span of 9 bases. The CDR3 has 12 amino acids. CDR1 and CDR2 (germline): SNHLY, FYNNEI. The CDR3 reads CARKQGYNEQFF. The CDR3 coding sequence is TGTGCCAGAAAACAGGGCTACAATGAGCAGTTCTTC.

The V call is TRBV19, the J call TRBJ2-7; 9 bases fit TRBD2. V was clipped by 7 bases and J by 2 bases; unmatched bases: 12. The CDR3 sequence is 16 residues long. Germline-derived CDR1 and CDR2 are LNHDA and SQIVND (reference sequence). The CDR3 nucleotides read TGTGCCAGTATGGAGGGAGCGGGGGGCTCAACCTACGAGCAGTACTTC. Translating it yields CASMEGAGGSTYEQYF.

The V and J genes are TRBV6-1 and TRBJ2-5, with 10 positions matching TRBD2. Germline-derived CDR1 and CDR2 are MNHNS and SASEGT. Unmatched junction bases numbered 4, after V lost 5 bases and J lost 1 base. The CDR3 contains 15 residues. This CDR3 reads CASSRSGGVQETQYF. In nucleotides, the CDR3 is TGTGCCAGCAGTAGGAGCGGGGGGGTCCAAGAGACCCAGTACTTC.

J is TRBJ1-1 and V is TRBV6-1, with D possibly matching TRBD1 (5 bases). Germline CDR1 reads MNHNS; CDR2 reads SASEGT. V was shortened by 5 bases and J by 2 bases, with 15 bases between the two germline ends. The CDR3 spans 15 residues. The CDR3 region is CASSTRRTTNTEAFF. Here the CDR3 DNA reads TGTGCCAGCAGTACCCGACGGACAACTAACACTGAAGCTTTCTTT.

The chain combines TRBV7-2 with TRBJ1-1; D call uncertain. This CDR3 region has 13 residues. V was shortened by 1 base and J by 5 bases, with 8 bases between the two germline ends. Germline CDR1 reads SGHTA; CDR2 reads FQGNSA. In DNA form, the CDR3 reads TGTGCCAGCAGCTTAGAACAGACAACTGAAGCTTTCTTT. This translates into CASSLEQTTEAFF.

The rearrangement uses TRBV27 and TRBJ2-1; 7 nucleotides line up with TRBD2. The CDR3 sequence is 14 residues long. Losses at the gene ends were 3 bases for V and 3 bases for J; bases not matched to a gene: 2. Germline loops: CDR1 MNHEY, CDR2 SMNVEV (reference sequence). The CDR3 is CASSFERGYNEQFF. The CDR3 coding sequence is TGTGCCAGCAGTTTTGAGCGGGGCTACAATGAGCAGTTCTTC.

The chain is built from TRBV9 and TRBJ2-1, with 9 bases fitting TRBD1. Germline CDR1 and CDR2: SGDLS and YYNGEE. With V trimmed by 4 bases and J by 5 bases, 7 bases remained unmatched. The CDR3 loop spans 15 amino acids. Written as DNA, the CDR3 is TGTGCCAGCAGCACATCGGGACAGGGCCACAATGAGCAGTTCTTC. Its protein product is CASSTSGQGHNEQFF.

This sequence joins TRBV28 and TRBJ1-5; a weak D match, TRBD1 (5 bases). Deletions cut 1 base from V and 10 bases from J, with 8 bases between. From germline, CDR1 is MDHEN and CDR2 SYDVKM. The CDR3 runs 12 residues. The CDR3 region has the DNA TGTGCCAGCAGTTTATCAGGGTACCCCCAGCATTTT. This encodes CASSLSGYPQHF. The whole variable domain, remainder taken from reference TRBV28 and TRBJ1-5, is DVKVTQSSRYLVKRTGEKVFLECVQDMDHENMFWYRQDPGLGLRLIYFSYDVKMKEKGDIPEGYSVSREKKERFSLILESASTNQTSMYLCASSLSGYPQHFGDGTRLSIL.

The J gene is TRBJ2-7, the V gene TRBV28, with a weak D call TRBD1 (6 bases). Trimming took off 6 bases at V and 4 bases at J, with 19 bases between the two ends. The CDR3 is 15 amino acids. Germline values: CDR1 MDHEN, CDR2 SYDVKM. The DNA for the CDR3 is TGTGCCAGCAGGAAACCTTCGGGACAAAAATACGAGCAGTACTTC. Translated, it gives CASRKPSGQKYEQYF.

The chain couples TRBV7-8 to TRBJ1-2; the match to TRBD1 covers 7 bases. Germline CDR1 is SGHVS and CDR2 is FQNEAQ. CDR3 length equals 14 residues. The junction had 6 bases not matched to a gene; V was cut back by 4 bases and J by 4 bases. The CDR3 nucleotides read TGTGCCAGCAGCTCAGGGGGTGGGAGCTATGGCTACACCTTC. This gives the protein CASSSGGGSYGYTF.

This chain uses TRBV25-1 with TRBJ1-6, with D hard to call. Between the trimmed V and J ends, which lost 5 bases and 5 bases, there was a span of 10 bases. This CDR3 has 14 amino acids. CDR1 is MGHDK, CDR2 SYGVNS, per germline. The CDR3 is CASSLGQDNSPLHF. DNA of the CDR3: TGTGCCAGCAGTTTAGGCCAGGATAATTCACCCCTCCACTTT.

The V and J genes are TRBV6-8 and TRBJ2-1; D is possibly TRBD1 (6 bases). Germline assignment: CDR1 MNHGY and CDR2 SAAAGT. This CDR3 comprises 16 residues. V lost 5 bases and J lost 2, with 16 bases in between. Here the CDR3 DNA reads TGTGCCAGCAGTGTCATGGACAGAAGGACCTACAATGAGCAGTTCTTC. It codes for CASSVMDRRTYNEQFF.

This sequence joins TRBV28 and TRBJ2-4; 7 bases align to TRBD1. The CDR3 runs to 17 residues. V shed 5 bases and J 1 base; nucleotides not matched to a gene: 11. Germline V gives CDR1 MDHEN, CDR2 SYDVKM. The CDR3 sequence is CASSQNTGQRAKNIQYF. In DNA form, the CDR3 reads TGTGCCAGCAGTCAAAACACGGGACAGAGGGCCAAAAACATTCAGTACTTC. Variable domain in full (rest from reference TRBV28 and TRBJ2-4): DVKVTQSSRYLVKRTGEKVFLECVQDMDHENMFWYRQDPGLGLRLIYFSYDVKMKEKGDIPEGYSVSREKKERFSLILESASTNQTSMYLCASSQNTGQRAKNIQYFGAGTRLSVL.

The chain has TRBV7-2 and TRBJ2-2; 7 positions match TRBD2. The germline V gene has CDR1 SGHTA and CDR2 FQGNSA. CDR3 length equals 17 residues. J was trimmed by 5 bases and V by 5 bases; bases with no gene match: 14. This CDR3 is CASSTSLAMASTGELFF. CDR3 DNA sequence: TGTGCCAGCAGCACCTCACTAGCGATGGCGAGTACCGGGGAGCTGTTTTTT.

The table lists this clone with a count of one. Lacking the conserved final phenylalanine or tryptophan, this CDR3 likely reflects a read error. The limits of the CDR3 on the DNA are not certain, so only TCRdb's listed CDR3 is given. The V gene is TRBV21-1, the J gene TRBJ1-3. TRBV21-1 is a recognized pseudogene. The CDR3 is 8 residues long, ends included. This CDR3 is CASSKYTD.

This clone was observed a few times. The chain's CDR3 is CASSFPSGQGGYTF. Written as DNA, the CDR3 is TGTGCCAGCAGCTTCCCCTCCGGACAGGGGGGCTACACCTTC. The V call is TRBV7-2, the J call TRBJ1-2, with 9 bases fitting TRBD1. CDR1 SGHTA and CDR2 FQGNSA come from the germline V gene. This CDR3 region has 14 residues. J gave up 8 bases and V 3 bases, and 7 bases lay outside the gene matches.

The gene calls are TRBV6-4 and TRBJ1-1; possible D gene TRBD1, 5 bases. Trimming removed 2 bases from V and 6 bases from J, with 22 bases in between. Germline lookup yields CDR1 MRHNA and CDR2 SNTAGT. The CDR3 consists of 17 residues. The CDR3 protein is CASSDPDIFSYLPEAFF. The CDR3 DNA follows: TGTGCCAGCAGTGACCCGGACATCTTCTCATATCTCCCTGAAGCTTTCTTT.

The chain has TRBV7-9 and TRBJ2-7, with 8 bases aligning to TRBD1. CDR3 length: 17 residues. CDR1 is SEHNR, CDR2 FQNEAQ, per germline (reference sequence). V lost 4 bases, J lost 6 bases, and 17 bases stayed unmatched. This CDR3 reads CASSSLTSDRAPSEQYF. The CDR3, as DNA: TGTGCCAGCAGCTCCCTAACATCGGACAGGGCCCCCAGCGAGCAGTACTTC.

The V gene is TRBV19, the J gene TRBJ1-4; D perhaps matches TRBD1 (5 bases). Trimming took 3 bases from V and 8 from J, leaving 13 bases between them. The CDR3 length is 14 residues. Germline CDR1 reads LNHDA; CDR2 reads SQIVND (reference sequence). CDR3 bases: TGTGCCAGTAGTATGGCGGGGTCAGGGGAAAAACTGTTTTTT. Translating gives CASSMAGSGEKLFF.